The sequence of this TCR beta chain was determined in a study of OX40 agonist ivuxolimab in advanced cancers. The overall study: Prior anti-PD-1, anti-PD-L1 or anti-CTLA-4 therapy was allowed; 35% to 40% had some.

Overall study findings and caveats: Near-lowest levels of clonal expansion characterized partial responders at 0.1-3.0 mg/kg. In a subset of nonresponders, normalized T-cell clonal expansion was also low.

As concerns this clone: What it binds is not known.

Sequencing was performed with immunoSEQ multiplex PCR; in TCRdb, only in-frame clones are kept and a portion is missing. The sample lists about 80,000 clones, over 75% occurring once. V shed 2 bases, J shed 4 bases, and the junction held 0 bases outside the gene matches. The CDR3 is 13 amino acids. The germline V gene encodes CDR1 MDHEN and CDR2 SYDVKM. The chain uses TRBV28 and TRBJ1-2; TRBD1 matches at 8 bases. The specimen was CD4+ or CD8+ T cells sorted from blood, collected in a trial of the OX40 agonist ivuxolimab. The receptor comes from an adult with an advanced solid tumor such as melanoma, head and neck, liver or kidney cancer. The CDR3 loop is CASSLQGAYGYTF. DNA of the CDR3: TGTGCCAGCAGTTTACAGGGGGCCTATGGCTACACCTTC.